These T cell receptor beta chains were read from a single sample in a study of PD-1 blockade in mismatch repair-deficient tumors. Sequencing was performed with immunoSEQ multiplex PCR; in TCRdb, only in-frame clones are kept and a portion is missing. This sample has 3,500 to 4,500 clones; over 70% occur once, and the top ten carry 6.5% to 8%. The sequencing here drew on primary tumor tissue, taken from a patient treated with pembrolizumab. The receptors shown here come from an adult with mismatch repair-deficient cancer. The CDR3 runs from the conserved cysteine through the conserved F or W. D genes are given only for firm matches. Clone size appears in some rows only: once, few, many, or a class for an expanded clone.

>TRBD1|.|TRBV5-4|TRBJ1-2
CASSITGGGNYGYTF
TGTGCCAGCAGCATAACAGGGGGTGGAAACTATGGCTACACCTTC
>TRBD1|.|TRBV30|TRBJ2-3
CVRQGIADTQYF
TGTGTCAGACAGGGTATAGCAGATACGCAGTATTTT
>TRBD1|few|TRBV2|TRBJ2-3
CAIHLRTGGSDTQYF
TGTGCCATACACCTCAGGACAGGGGGCTCAGATACGCAGTATTTT
>TRBD1|.|TRBV19|TRBJ2-1
CASKGADPGSSYNEQFF
TGTGCCAGTAAGGGGGCAGACCCAGGGAGCTCCTACAATGAGCAGTTCTTC
>TRBD2|.|TRBV11-2|TRBJ2-1
CASSQLAGPSSYNEQFF
TGTGCCAGCAGCCAACTAGCGGGTCCGAGCTCCTACAATGAGCAGTTCTTC
>.|.|TRBV4-1|TRBJ2-1
CASSPVGRQNEQFF
TGCGCCAGCAGCCCGGTGGGGAGGCAGAATGAGCAGTTCTTC
>TRBD1|.|TRBV9|TRBJ1-2
CASSVMGGQEGYGYTF
TGTGCCAGCAGCGTAATGGGGGGACAGGAAGGGTATGGCTACACCTTC
>.|few|TRBV21-1|TRBJ2-1
CASSKSGRAYNEQFF
TGTGCCAGCAGCAAGAGCGGGAGGGCCTACAATGAGCAGTTCTTC
>TRBD1|.|TRBV6-1|TRBJ1-4
CASSAPGGNEKLFF
TGTGCCAGCAGTGCCCCAGGGGGTAATGAAAAACTGTTTTTT
>.|.|TRBV5-6|TRBJ1-5
CASSLSGGVQPQHF
TGTGCCAGCAGCTTGAGTGGAGGGGTTCAGCCCCAGCATTTT
>.|.|TRBV27|TRBJ1-1
CASSRKPQGNTEAFF
TGTGCCAGCAGCCGTAAACCGCAGGGGAACACTGAAGCTTTCTTT
>TRBD1|.|TRBV4-1|TRBJ2-1
CASSGGSGNEQFF
TGCGCCAGTTCAGGGGGCTCCGGCAATGAGCAGTTCTTC
>.|.|TRBV19|TRBJ1-2
CASSISSYGYTF
TGTGCCAGTAGTATATCTTCCTATGGCTACACCTTC
>TRBD2|.|TRBV15|TRBJ2-7
CATSRDTSGSREQYF
TGTGCCACCAGCAGAGATACTAGCGGGAGCCGCGAGCAGTACTTC
>.|.|TRBV28|TRBJ1-2
CASSLRGAGVYGYTF
TGTGCCAGCAGTTTAAGAGGTGCCGGGGTCTATGGCTACACCTTC
>TRBD1|.|TRBV15|TRBJ1-5
CATSRSRQGSNQPQHF
TGTGCCACCAGCAGATCCCGACAGGGTAGCAATCAGCCCCAGCATTTT
>TRBD2|.|TRBV5-1|TRBJ2-5
CASSFPSGDQETQYF
TGCGCCAGCAGCTTCCCCAGCGGGGATCAAGAGACCCAGTACTTC
>.|.|TRBV18|TRBJ2-3
CASSPVQGRTDTQYF
TGTGCCAGCTCACCCGTACAGGGGAGGACAGATACGCAGTATTTT